The 9 T cell receptor beta chains below all came from one sample that was sequenced in a study of PD-1 blockade in classical Hodgkin lymphoma. The assay was immunoSEQ multiplex PCR, and TCRdb's table has in-frame clones only and misses some. The sample carries about 96,000 clones, roughly 91% recorded once. Sample time point: cycle 4 day 1 (C4D1), after less than 7 weeks of nivolumab. Each of the patients experienced relapse following autologous stem cell transplantation, and their brentuximab vedotin exposure differed. Sequencing was performed on peripheral blood mononuclear cells (PBMCs), taken before the fourth cycle of nivolumab. The receptors stem from a human donor with classical Hodgkin lymphoma.

This clone occurred once. The V call is TRBV29-1, the J call TRBJ2-3; maybe TRBD1 (5 bases). There are 12 residues in the CDR3. V shed 8 bases and J shed 2 bases, with 11 bases lying between them. Germline lookup yields CDR1 SQVTM and CDR2 ANQGSEA. This chain's CDR3 is CSFRQNTDTQYF. CDR3 nucleotide sequence: TGCAGCTTTCGACAGAACACAGATACGCAGTATTTT.

J is TRBJ2-5 and V is TRBV30; the match to TRBD2 covers 9 bases. Trimming removed 7 bases from V and 9 bases from J; junction bases left unmatched: 12. CDR3 size: 13 residues. Germline values: CDR1 GTSNPN, CDR2 SVGIG (reference sequence). CDR3 residues: CASAASGVGAQYF. In DNA, the CDR3 is TGTGCCTCCGCGGCTAGCGGGGTGGGGGCCCAGTACTTC. Filled out from reference TRBV30 and TRBJ2-5, the complete variable domain reads SQTIHQWPATLVQPVGSPLSLECTVEGTSNPNLYWYRQAAGRGLQLLFYSVGIGQISSEVPQNLSASRPQDRQFILSSKKLLLSDSGFYLCASAASGVGAQYFGPGTRLLVL.

This chain joins TRBV29-1 and TRBJ1-1; D is unclear. With 7 bases removed from V and 1 base from J, the gap between germline ends came to 16 bases. This CDR3 has 14 residues. Germline assignment: CDR1 SQVTM and CDR2 ANQGSEA. The CDR3 DNA follows: TGCAGCGGCGGGATCCCCCCAGGGAACACTGAAGCTTTCTTT. Translated: CSGGIPPGNTEAFF.

The J gene is TRBJ1-2, the V gene TRBV28, with D uncertain. This CDR3 contains 14 residues. Trimming stripped 2 bases from V and 7 bases from J, with 14 bases between. CDR1 is MDHEN, CDR2 SYDVKM, per germline. The CDR3 loop reads CASSLPAGPAGYTF. The CDR3 bases are TGTGCCAGCAGTTTACCAGCAGGCCCAGCTGGCTACACCTTC.

The rearrangement uses TRBV2 and TRBJ2-7, with D unresolved. CDR3 size: 12 residues. Trimming removed 3 bases at V and 4 bases at J, with 7 bases between. CDR1 is SNHLY and CDR2 is FYNNEI in the germline V gene. The CDR3 DNA reads TGTGCCAGCAGTGACAGAAGATACGAGCAGTACTTC. This encodes CASSDRRYEQYF.

The rearrangement links TRBV6-1 to TRBJ2-1, with 7 nucleotides matching TRBD2. CDR1 is MNHNS, CDR2 SASEGT, per germline. The V segment lost 11 bases and the J segment 0 bases; nucleotides outside the gene matches: 7. The CDR3 sequence is 14 residues long. Here the CDR3 reads CAARGGSSYNEQFF. The CDR3 DNA is TGTGCCGCTCGAGGCGGGAGCTCCTACAATGAGCAGTTCTTC.

The chain carries TRBV27 and TRBJ1-2; 9 nucleotides align to TRBD1. CDR1 and CDR2 from the germline V gene are MNHEY and SMNVEV (reference sequence). Trimming took 4 bases from V and 5 from J; bases not matched to a gene: 5. This CDR3 comprises 14 residues. CDR3 DNA sequence: TGTGCCAGCAGTTGGGACAGGGTAGGGTATGGCTACACCTTC. This gives the protein CASSWDRVGYGYTF.

Details on this clone: The sample contains more than one DNA sequence encoding this CDR3. The V call is TRBV6-5, the J call TRBJ2-1; D possibly corresponds to TRBD2 (5 bases). The V gene lost 0 bases and the J gene lost 5 bases, with 11 bases spanning the gap. This CDR3 region has 15 residues. CDR1 and CDR2 from the germline V gene are MNHEY and SVGAGI. The CDR3 DNA reads TGTGCCAGCAGTTACTCGATTAGCGTGGACAATGAGCAGTTCTTC. This encodes CASSYSISVDNEQFF.

This clone was picked up one time. V gene TRBV4-1 combines with J gene TRBJ2-7, with 12 bases identical to TRBD2. V shed 1 base, J shed 2 bases, and the junction held 0 bases outside the gene matches. Looked up from germline, CDR1 is MGHRA and CDR2 is YSYEKL. The length of the CDR3 is 15 residues. CDR3 DNA: TGCGCCAGCAGCCAAGGGACTAGCGGGACCTACGAGCAGTACTTC. It specifies CASSQGTSGTYEQYF.